Listed here are 31 T cell receptor beta chains from one sample, sequenced in a study of regulatory T cells in long-lasting Graves disease. The time point is: newly diagnosed GD, antithyroid drugs for less than 3 months. PBMC RNA served as the TCR library source. Investigators prepared the TCR beta libraries by applying iRepertoire HTBI primers and Arm-PCR of CDR3 regions. TCRdb called the multiplex PCR reads again in MiXCR, with one record for every CDR3 protein. The table includes about 540,000 distinct CDR3 sequences, roughly 12% detected once. The same data also contributed to another study, on T cells in Graves' hyperthyroidism and ophthalmopathy.

The specimen comprised peripheral blood mononuclear cells (PBMCs), sampled at new diagnosis, from a patient treated with antithyroid drugs. The receptor set was obtained from a man aged 30 to 45 with Graves disease.

Many counts were recorded for this clonotype. The junction departs from the called germline gene at one end, perhaps through a read error. The gene calls are TRBV12-3 or TRBV12-4 and TRBJ2-7, with D possibly called TRBD1 or TRBD2 (6 bases each). The CDR3 is 11 residues long. The CDR3, as DNA: TGTGCCAGCAGTTTAGGCGGGACACCCCTCTTC. This encodes CASSLGGTPLF.

The chain has TRBV24-1 and TRBJ1-4; D gene uncertain. Trimming pared 4 bases from V and 8 bases from J, leaving 10 bases between. This CDR3 contains 13 residues. Germline CDR1 and CDR2: KGHDR and SFDVKD. Written as DNA, the CDR3 is TGTGCCACCAGTGACCTGTTTGAGGAAAAACTGTTTTTT. It is translated as CATSDLFEEKLFF.

The V call is TRBV9, the J call TRBJ2-4, with a tentative D call TRBD2 (6 bases). Germline loops: CDR1 SGDLS, CDR2 YYNGEE. V dropped 0 bases and J dropped 0 bases, with 10 bases sitting between them. The CDR3 extends over 16 amino acids. The CDR3 protein is CASSVASGEAKNIQYF. The CDR3 DNA reads TGTGCCAGCAGCGTAGCTTCGGGGGAAGCCAAAAACATTCAGTACTTC. The complete variable domain, with remaining parts taken from reference TRBV9 and TRBJ2-4, reads DSGVTQTPKHLITATGQRVTLRCSPRSGDLSVYWYQQSLDQGLQFLIQYYNGEERAKGNILERFSAQQFPDLHSELNLSSLELGDSALYFCASSVASGEAKNIQYFGAGTRLSVL.

This clonotype was recorded many times. The J gene is TRBJ1-1, the V gene TRBV7-8, with 7 positions matching TRBD1. The V gene end was trimmed by 5 bases and the J gene end by 7 bases; junction bases not matched to a gene: 13. Germline V gene lookup returns CDR1 SGHVS and CDR2 FQNEAQ. There are 15 residues in the CDR3. The CDR3 DNA reads TGTGCCAGCAGCGTCGACAGGGTTCGGCATCATGAAGCTTTCTTT. Residues: CASSVDRVRHHEAFF.

The chain couples TRBV7-8 to TRBJ1-5; 7 positions match TRBD1. Germline values: CDR1 SGHVS, CDR2 FQNEAQ. V lost 5 bases, J lost 6 bases, and 7 bases stayed unmatched. CDR3 length: 14 amino acids. The CDR3 loop reads CASSTTGEGQPQHF. CDR3 DNA: TGTGCCAGCAGCACAACAGGGGAGGGTCAGCCCCAGCATTTT.

The chain has TRBV14 and TRBJ1-2; 7 nucleotides match TRBD1. V shed 2 bases and J 5 bases; nucleotides not matched to a gene: 14. The CDR3 contains 17 residues. Germline CDR1 reads SGHDN; CDR2 reads FVKESK. This CDR3 is CASSQPQPGGRGYGYTF. The DNA for the CDR3 is TGTGCCAGCAGCCAACCTCAACCCGGCGGCAGGGGGTATGGCTACACCTTC.

This clonotype was recorded a few times. The V gene is TRBV10-3, the J gene TRBJ1-5; tentatively, D is TRBD1 (5 bases). Trimming pared 4 bases from V and 7 bases from J, leaving 11 bases between. Germline values: CDR1 ENHRY, CDR2 SYGVKD. This CDR3 contains 13 residues. For the CDR3, the DNA is TGTGCCATCAGTGGAGTAGGGGTCCAGCCCCAGCATTTT. Encoded protein: CAISGVGVQPQHF.

This clonotype was recorded many times. One junction end does not reproduce the germline sequence, and a read error may be involved. The chain employs TRBV2 and TRBJ2-7; 10 nucleotides match TRBD1. Germline assignment: CDR1 SNHLY and CDR2 FYNNEI. This CDR3 comprises 14 residues. CDR3 sequence: CTSWPGQGSYEQYF. DNA of the CDR3: TGTACCAGCTGGCCGGGACAGGGGTCGTACGAGCAGTACTTC. The whole variable domain, filled in from reference TRBV2 and TRBJ2-7, reads EPEVTQTPSHQVTQMGQEVILRCVPISNHLYFYWYRQILGQKVEFLVSFYNNEISEKSEIFDDQFSVERPDGSNFTLKIRSTKLEDSAMYFCTSWPGQGSYEQYFGPGTRLTVT.

This clonotype appeared a few times. The rearrangement links TRBV12-3 or TRBV12-4 to TRBJ1-2; the match to TRBD1 covers 7 bases. CDR3 size: 14 residues. Trimming removed 2 bases from V and 8 bases from J; junction bases left unmatched: 8. The CDR3: CASSLRTGEDGYTF. CDR3 sequence (DNA): TGTGCCAGCAGTTTACGAACAGGGGAGGACGGCTACACCTTC.

The chain uses TRBV27 and TRBJ2-7, with D perhaps TRBD1 (5 bases). This CDR3 has 14 residues. The ends were cut back, 0 bases at V and 4 bases at J, with 10 bases in the middle. CDR1 and CDR2 from the germline V gene are MNHEY and SMNVEV (reference sequence). The CDR3: CASSLSAGWYEQYF. The CDR3 nucleotides are TGTGCCAGCAGTTTATCGGCAGGGTGGTACGAGCAGTACTTC.

This clonotype was counted at least ten times. V usage is TRBV29-1 and J usage is TRBJ2-7; D tentatively reads TRBD1 or TRBD2 (5 bases each). Germline-derived CDR1 and CDR2 are SQVTM and ANQGSEA. Trimming took off 5 bases at V and 5 bases at J, with 16 bases between the two ends. The CDR3 totals 13 residues. CDR3 sequence: CSVPGDVANEQYF. The CDR3 DNA reads as TGCAGCGTTCCCGGGGACGTAGCTAACGAGCAGTACTTC.

The CDR3, as DNA: TGTGCCAGCAGCCCAACCGGACTAGCGGGATATCCTAGGGAGACCCAGTACTTC. Translation: CASSPTGLAGYPRETQYF. The chain links TRBV5-6 to TRBJ2-5; 12 bases line up with TRBD2. The germline CDR1 and CDR2 sequences are SGHDT and YYEEEE. Unmatched junction bases numbered 15, after V lost 4 bases and J lost 5 bases. The CDR3 totals 18 residues.

Only a few counts were recorded for this clonotype. This sequence joins TRBV29-1 and TRBJ2-7, with 12 bases aligning to TRBD1. Losses at the gene ends were 7 bases for V and 6 bases for J; bases not matched to a gene: 7. From germline, CDR1 is SQVTM and CDR2 ANQGSEA. This CDR3 spans 13 amino acids. CDR3 sequence (DNA): TGCAGCGCCGGGGACAGGGGGCTTTCCGAGCAGTACTTC. It is translated as CSAGDRGLSEQYF.

This clonotype was counted many times. J is TRBJ2-1 and V is TRBV2; TRBD1 aligns across 11 bases. There are 15 residues in the CDR3. Trimming cost V 4 bases and J 8 bases; bases outside gene matches: 7. Germline-derived CDR1 and CDR2 are SNHLY and FYNNEI. The CDR3 here is CASSVRTGGWDEQFF. As DNA, the CDR3 is TGTGCCAGCAGTGTCCGGACAGGGGGCTGGGATGAGCAGTTCTTC.

This chain uses TRBV19 with TRBJ1-2; weak D call: TRBD1 (5 bases). CDR3 length: 15 residues. Germline values: CDR1 LNHDA, CDR2 SQIVND (reference sequence). V lost 1 base and J lost 6, with 15 bases in between. DNA for the CDR3: TGTGCCAGTAGTATAGGGACGACAGTGATCAATGGCTACACCTTC. It specifies CASSIGTTVINGYTF.

This clonotype was found many times. V gene TRBV12-3 or TRBV12-4 combines with J gene TRBJ1-1; 8 nucleotides agree with TRBD1. CDR3 length: 16 residues. With V trimmed by 6 bases and J by 7 bases, 16 bases remained unmatched. CDR3 coding DNA: TGTGCCAGCAGAAACCAGGGGGCGGAATTGTATGGTGAAGCTTTCTTT. It codes for CASRNQGAELYGEAFF.

This clonotype was recorded at least ten times. The rearrangement uses TRBV12-3 or TRBV12-4 and TRBJ1-1; unclear D gene. This CDR3 spans 14 amino acids. V gave up 3 bases and J gave up 2 bases, with 10 bases separating them. CDR3 DNA: TGTGCCAGCAGTTTTTTCGAACTTAACACTGAAGCTTTCTTT. It codes for CASSFFELNTEAFF.

This clonotype came up many times. The chain couples TRBV11-2 to TRBJ1-2; no firm D call. The CDR3 consists of 13 residues. V lost 0 bases to trimming and J lost 4 bases, with 6 bases between them. The V gene's germline CDR1 is SGHAT and CDR2 FQNNGV. DNA of the CDR3: TGTGCCAGCAGCTTAGATAGGTTCTATGGCTACACCTTC. Its translation: CASSLDRFYGYTF.

In its sample, this clonotype was seen a few times. The rearrangement uses TRBV14 and TRBJ2-1; TRBD2 matches 9 bases. The CDR3 extends over 19 amino acids. Germline CDR1 and CDR2: SGHDN and FVKESK. V was pared by 0 bases and J by 3 bases, with 12 bases of the junction left unmatched. For the CDR3, the DNA is TGTGCCAGCAGCCAAGACCTAGCGGGACGGAGATACCACTACAATGAGCAGTTCTTC. It is translated as CASSQDLAGRRYHYNEQFF.

This clonotype was observed a few times. The chain links TRBV6-2 or TRBV6-3 to TRBJ1-4; D unclear. Trimming stripped 7 bases from V and 0 bases from J, with 9 bases between. The CDR3 spans 14 residues. Germline values: CDR1 MNHEY, CDR2 SVGEGT. DNA for the CDR3: TGTGCCAGCATCGTCGACCCAACTAATGAAAAACTGTTTTTT. This gives the protein CASIVDPTNEKLFF.

This clonotype was observed at least ten times. V is TRBV27 and J is TRBJ2-2, with D perhaps given as TRBD1 or TRBD2 (5 bases each). V was cut by 3 bases and J by 4 bases, with 15 bases left in between. The CDR3 consists of 16 residues. In germline, CDR1 is MNHEY, CDR2 SMNVEV (reference sequence). The CDR3 protein is CASSLSTLGGTGELFF. In nucleotides, the CDR3 is TGTGCCAGCAGTTTGTCGACCCTTGGGGGCACCGGGGAGCTGTTTTTT.

This clonotype was observed at least ten times. The chain couples TRBV12-3 or TRBV12-4 to TRBJ2-5; 7 bases align to TRBD2. This CDR3 comprises 14 residues. V was clipped by 7 bases and J by 3 bases; unmatched bases: 8. The CDR3 sequence is CASTRGGPEETQYF. The CDR3, as DNA: TGTGCCAGCACCCGCGGGGGACCTGAAGAGACCCAGTACTTC.

This clonotype was detected ten times or more. The V gene is TRBV12-3 or TRBV12-4, the J gene TRBJ2-5, with D perhaps given as TRBD1 or TRBD2 (5 bases each). This CDR3 is built from 14 residues. V dropped 7 bases and J dropped 5 bases, with 17 bases sitting between them. This CDR3 reads CASKNSPGRETQYF. The CDR3, as DNA: TGTGCCAGCAAAAATAGCCCGGGGCGGGAGACCCAGTACTTC.

This rearrangement joins TRBV3-1 to TRBJ2-2, with 10 bases identical to TRBD2. With V trimmed by 4 bases and J by 4 bases, 3 bases remained unmatched. CDR1 LGHDT and CDR2 YNNKEL come from the germline V gene (reference sequence). This CDR3 contains 15 residues. The CDR3 here is CASSPGTSATGELFF. In DNA form, the CDR3 reads TGTGCCAGCAGCCCCGGGACTAGCGCCACCGGGGAGCTGTTTTTT.

This clonotype was detected ten times or more. The rearrangement uses TRBV7-8 and TRBJ2-7; 12 bases line up with TRBD2. The germline gives CDR1 SGHVS, CDR2 FQNEAQ. This CDR3 is built from 15 residues. Losses at the gene ends were 3 bases for V and 6 bases for J; bases not matched to a gene: 6. This CDR3 is CASSFRLAGVAEQYF. Here the CDR3 DNA reads TGTGCCAGCAGCTTCAGACTAGCGGGAGTAGCCGAGCAGTACTTC.

This clonotype was recorded many times. This chain uses TRBV6-1 with TRBJ2-1; 8 bases match TRBD1. The germline CDR1 and CDR2 sequences are MNHNS and SASEGT. V trimming: 7 bases; J trimming: 4 bases; junction bases outside the gene matches: 6. The CDR3 is made up of 14 amino acids. CDR3 DNA: TGTGCCAGCATGGTACGGGACAGGTACAATGAGCAGTTCTTC. Protein: CASMVRDRYNEQFF.

Many counts were recorded for this clonotype. The chain combines TRBV29-1 with TRBJ1-2; the match to TRBD1 covers 8 bases. Per germline, CDR1 SQVTM and CDR2 ANQGSEA. CDR3 length: 15 residues. V was clipped by 7 bases and J by 8 bases; unmatched bases: 18. The chain's CDR3 is CSAGPVDREPRGYTF. The CDR3 region has the DNA TGCAGCGCCGGCCCTGTGGACAGGGAACCGAGAGGCTACACCTTC.

This clonotype was observed a handful of times. V gene TRBV18 combines with J gene TRBJ2-3; D unresolved. Trimming removed 0 bases from V and 2 bases from J, with 12 bases in between. Germline lookup yields CDR1 KGHSH and CDR2 LQKENI. The CDR3 contains 16 residues. The CDR3 is CASSPPWTVNTDTQYF. The CDR3 nucleotides read TGTGCCAGCTCACCACCTTGGACCGTCAACACAGATACGCAGTATTTT.

V is TRBV10-3 and J is TRBJ2-2; 13 bases align to TRBD2. Germline values: CDR1 ENHRY, CDR2 SYGVKD. Trimming cost V 6 bases and J 6 bases; bases outside gene matches: 4. CDR3 length: 15 amino acids. CDR3 sequence: CAIRETSGRAGELFF. In DNA form, the CDR3 reads TGTGCCATCAGAGAAACTAGCGGGAGGGCCGGGGAGCTGTTTTTT.

This clonotype came up a few times. CDR3 DNA: TGTGCCATCAGGTTGGGGGACAATGAGCAGTTCTTC. Its protein is CAIRLGDNEQFF. The V and J genes are TRBV10-3 and TRBJ2-1, with D perhaps TRBD1 or TRBD2 (5 bases each). CDR3 length: 12 residues. Germline V gene lookup returns CDR1 ENHRY and CDR2 SYGVKD. V lost 6 bases and J 5 bases, leaving 8 bases between the germline ends.

The chain couples TRBV5-1 to TRBJ2-2; D is unresolved. With 4 bases removed from V and 8 bases from J, the gap between germline ends came to 9 bases. CDR1 and CDR2 (germline): SGHRS, YFSETQ. CDR3 length: 12 residues. The CDR3 DNA follows: TGCGCCAGCAGCATCGGCAGGGGGGAGCTGTTTTTT. Residues: CASSIGRGELFF.